The rows below give T cell receptor beta chains drawn from one sample of a study of blood T cell repertoires in COVID-19. Clones were read by immunoSEQ multiplex PCR, and TCRdb kept only the in-frame ones, dropping some. This sample has 90,000 to 150,000 clones, with less than 90% found just once. The sequencing input was peripheral blood. These receptors were collected from an elderly man with acute or convalescent COVID-19. Each CDR3 is given with its conserved first and last residue. The D gene is left open where the match is weak. Only part of the rows carry a size: once, few, many, or a class if the clone is expanded.

clone_size: .
j_call: TRBJ2-5
v_call: TRBV5-1
d_call: TRBD2
cdr3_nt: TGCGCCAGCCGTCCACTAGCGGGGCAAGAGACCCAGTACTTC
cdr3_aa: CASRPLAGQETQYF

clone_size: once
j_call: TRBJ2-3
v_call: TRBV21-1
d_call: .
cdr3_nt: TGTGCCAGCAGCTGTCGGCCAAGCGGGGCATACACAGATACGCAGTATTTT
cdr3_aa: CASSCRPSGAYTDTQYF

clone_size: .
j_call: TRBJ2-5
v_call: TRBV7-2
d_call: TRBD2
cdr3_nt: TGTGCCAGCAGCTTGGGAGGGAGGGAGACCCAGTACTTC
cdr3_aa: CASSLGGRETQYF

clone_size: once
j_call: TRBJ2-2
v_call: TRBV30
d_call: .
cdr3_nt: TGTGCCTGGAGTCAGGGGAAGGTCGGGGAGCTGTTTTTT
cdr3_aa: CAWSQGKVGELFF

clone_size: .
j_call: TRBJ2-7
v_call: TRBV2
d_call: TRBD1
cdr3_nt: TGTGCCAGCAGGGACGACAGGGGGCCCTACGAGCAGTACTTC
cdr3_aa: CASRDDRGPYEQYF

clone_size: .
j_call: TRBJ1-3
v_call: TRBV11-2
d_call: TRBD1
cdr3_nt: TGTGCCAGCAGTCATGGCTACACAGGGGCTGGAAACACCATATATTTT
cdr3_aa: CASSHGYTGAGNTIYF

clone_size: .
j_call: TRBJ1-5
v_call: TRBV7-2
d_call: TRBD1
cdr3_nt: TGTGCCAGCAGCTTAGGGACAGGGAACAATCAGCCCCAGCATTTT
cdr3_aa: CASSLGTGNNQPQHF

clone_size: .
j_call: TRBJ1-1
v_call: TRBV5-5
d_call: .
cdr3_nt: TGTGCCAGCAGCTTGAAAGGGGTCTTGAACACTGAAGCTTTCTTT
cdr3_aa: CASSLKGVLNTEAFF

clone_size: .
j_call: TRBJ1-3
v_call: TRBV12-3/TRBV12-4
d_call: .
cdr3_nt: TGTGCCAGCAGTCCCCGCGAAAACACCATATATTTT
cdr3_aa: CASSPRENTIYF

clone_size: .
j_call: TRBJ2-1
v_call: TRBV6-5
d_call: .
cdr3_nt: TGTGCCAGCCTTAGTGTCAATGAGCAGTTCTTC
cdr3_aa: CASLSVNEQFF

clone_size: .
j_call: TRBJ1-3
v_call: TRBV11-2
d_call: .
cdr3_nt: TGTGCCAGCAGCCTTAGCCTTGTAGCCACCATATATTTT
cdr3_aa: CASSLSLVATIYF

clone_size: .
j_call: TRBJ2-6
v_call: TRBV5-4
d_call: .
cdr3_nt: TGTGCCAGCGGGGGGACGGATGGCTCTGGGGCCAACGTCCTGACTTTC
cdr3_aa: CASGGTDGSGANVLTF

clone_size: .
j_call: TRBJ2-3
v_call: TRBV6-6
d_call: .
cdr3_nt: TGTGCCAGCAGTTCAAACACAGATACGCAGTATTTT
cdr3_aa: CASSSNTDTQYF

clone_size: .
j_call: TRBJ1-1
v_call: TRBV5-1
d_call: TRBD1
cdr3_nt: TGCGCCAGCAGCTCCCAGGGGGCCGGTGAAGCTTTCTTT
cdr3_aa: CASSSQGAGEAFF

clone_size: .
j_call: TRBJ2-2
v_call: TRBV3-1/TRBV3-2
d_call: TRBD1
cdr3_nt: TGTGCCAGCAGCCAAGTGGACAGGGCGACCGGGGAGCTGTTTTTT
cdr3_aa: CASSQVDRATGELFF

clone_size: .
j_call: TRBJ1-2
v_call: TRBV12-3/TRBV12-4
d_call: TRBD1
cdr3_nt: TGTGCCAGCACCGTGGACAGGCTGGTTGGCTACACCTTC
cdr3_aa: CASTVDRLVGYTF

clone_size: .
j_call: TRBJ1-2
v_call: TRBV19
d_call: .
cdr3_nt: TGTGCCAGTAGTCGGGAGGGACAAGCTAACTATGGCTACACCTTC
cdr3_aa: CASSREGQANYGYTF

clone_size: once
j_call: TRBJ1-2
v_call: TRBV14
d_call: .
cdr3_nt: TGTGCCAGCAGCCAAGAGGGACAAGGGGACGAGCGGGGCTACACCTTC
cdr3_aa: CASSQEGQGDERGYTF

clone_size: once
j_call: TRBJ2-5
v_call: TRBV6-2/TRBV6-3
d_call: TRBD2
cdr3_nt: TGTGCCAGCAGCGCGACTAGCGGCCAAGAGACCCAGTACTTC
cdr3_aa: CASSATSGQETQYF

clone_size: .
j_call: TRBJ1-5
v_call: TRBV6-5
d_call: .
cdr3_nt: TGTGCCAGCAGCAGGGGTAGCAATCAGCCCCAGCATTTT
cdr3_aa: CASSRGSNQPQHF

clone_size: few
j_call: TRBJ2-7
v_call: TRBV24-1
d_call: TRBD1
cdr3_nt: TGTGCCACCAGTGACAGGACAGGGGGCCCCTACGAGCAGTACTTC
cdr3_aa: CATSDRTGGPYEQYF

clone_size: .
j_call: TRBJ1-2
v_call: TRBV18
d_call: .
cdr3_nt: TGTGCCAGCTCACCACCAGGGGTAATTTTGGATGGCTACACCTTC
cdr3_aa: CASSPPGVILDGYTF

clone_size: .
j_call: TRBJ1-5
v_call: TRBV4-1
d_call: .
cdr3_nt: TGCGCCAGCAGCCCCCATAAGCTAGGGGACTCCTATAGCAATCAGCCCCAGCATTTT
cdr3_aa: CASSPHKLGDSYSNQPQHF

clone_size: .
j_call: TRBJ1-2
v_call: TRBV30
d_call: TRBD1
cdr3_nt: TGTGCCTGGAGGTCCAGGCAGGGGGCGTCCTATGGCTACACCTTC
cdr3_aa: CAWRSRQGASYGYTF

clone_size: .
j_call: TRBJ1-2
v_call: TRBV6-1
d_call: .
cdr3_nt: TGTGCCAGCAGTGAGACGACAGGTTATGGCTACACCTTC
cdr3_aa: CASSETTGYGYTF

clone_size: .
j_call: TRBJ1-1
v_call: TRBV27
d_call: .
cdr3_nt: TGTGCCAGCAGTCAACAGGGTTATGGGGCTGAAGCTTTCTTT
cdr3_aa: CASSQQGYGAEAFF

clone_size: .
j_call: TRBJ2-1
v_call: TRBV9
d_call: TRBD2
cdr3_nt: TGTGCCAGCAGTCGAACTAGCGGGAGAGGGGATGAGCAGTTCTTC
cdr3_aa: CASSRTSGRGDEQFF

clone_size: .
j_call: TRBJ1-2
v_call: TRBV6-5
d_call: .
cdr3_nt: TGTGCCAGCAGTTACTCCCAGGGGTCCCGATCTGGCTACACCTTC
cdr3_aa: CASSYSQGSRSGYTF

clone_size: .
j_call: TRBJ2-5
v_call: TRBV9
d_call: .
cdr3_nt: TGTGCCAGCAGCGTAGACTTAGAGACCCAGTACTTC
cdr3_aa: CASSVDLETQYF

clone_size: .
j_call: TRBJ2-7
v_call: TRBV5-4
d_call: TRBD1
cdr3_nt: TGTGCCAGCAGCTTGGGGGGACAGGGGGTCTACGAGCAGTACTTC
cdr3_aa: CASSLGGQGVYEQYF

clone_size: .
j_call: TRBJ2-1
v_call: TRBV25-1
d_call: TRBD2
cdr3_nt: TGTGCCAGCAGGGGACTAGCGGACCGCGGGGGGTCCTACAATGAGCAGTTCTTC
cdr3_aa: CASRGLADRGGSYNEQFF

clone_size: .
j_call: TRBJ2-1
v_call: TRBV2
d_call: .
cdr3_nt: TGTGCCAGCTGTACAGGGCCTTACAATGAGCAGTTCTTC
cdr3_aa: CASCTGPYNEQFF

clone_size: .
j_call: TRBJ1-1
v_call: TRBV25-1
d_call: TRBD1
cdr3_nt: TGTGCCAGCAGTGAATGGGGTGACAGGGTCACTGAAGCTTTCTTT
cdr3_aa: CASSEWGDRVTEAFF

clone_size: .
j_call: TRBJ1-2
v_call: TRBV19
d_call: TRBD1
cdr3_nt: TGTGCCAGTAGCCCCGGGCAGGGGGATTACTATGGCTACACCTTC
cdr3_aa: CASSPGQGDYYGYTF

clone_size: .
j_call: TRBJ1-4
v_call: TRBV4-3
d_call: .
cdr3_nt: TGCGCCAGCAGCCAAGGTCGGGGGACAACTAATGAAAAACTGTTTTTT
cdr3_aa: CASSQGRGTTNEKLFF

clone_size: few
j_call: TRBJ2-7
v_call: TRBV4-1
d_call: .
cdr3_nt: TGCGCCAGCAGCCAAGACGCGACTAGTCTCTACGAGCAGTACTTC
cdr3_aa: CASSQDATSLYEQYF

clone_size: few
j_call: TRBJ1-1
v_call: TRBV27
d_call: .
cdr3_nt: TGTGCCAGCAGCCCCCTCCAACGGGTCACTGAAGCTTTCTTT
cdr3_aa: CASSPLQRVTEAFF

clone_size: .
j_call: TRBJ1-3
v_call: TRBV27
d_call: TRBD1
cdr3_nt: TGTGCCAGCAGGTCGACAGGGTCCCGTGGAAACACCATATATTTT
cdr3_aa: CASRSTGSRGNTIYF